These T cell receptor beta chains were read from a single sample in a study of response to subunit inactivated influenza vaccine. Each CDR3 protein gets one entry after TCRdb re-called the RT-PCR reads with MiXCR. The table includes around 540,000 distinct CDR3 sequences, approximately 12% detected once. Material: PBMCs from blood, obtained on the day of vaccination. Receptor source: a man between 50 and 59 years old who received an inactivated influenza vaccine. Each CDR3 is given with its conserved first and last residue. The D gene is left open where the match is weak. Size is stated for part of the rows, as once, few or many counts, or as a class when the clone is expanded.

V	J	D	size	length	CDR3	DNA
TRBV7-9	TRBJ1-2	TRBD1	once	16	CASSPLGAGGTQGYTF	TGTGCCAGCAGCCCCCTGGGGGCAGGGGGGACCCAAGGCTACACCTTC
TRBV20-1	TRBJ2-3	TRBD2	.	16	CSYGTPRTSGRDTQYF	TGCAGTTATGGGACTCCTAGGACTAGCGGGAGGGATACGCAGTATTTT
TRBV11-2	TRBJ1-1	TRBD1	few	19	CASSLTGTGGLLVDTEAFF	TGTGCCAGCAGCCTGACCGGGACAGGGGGCTTATTGGTGGACACTGAAGCTTTCTTT
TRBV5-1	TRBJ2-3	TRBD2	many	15	CASSFQTGGTDTQYF	TGCGCCAGCAGCTTCCAGACGGGAGGTACAGATACGCAGTATTTT
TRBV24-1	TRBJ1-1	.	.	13	CATRGGRNTEAFF	TGTGCCACCAGAGGCGGGAGGAACACTGAAGCTTTCTTT
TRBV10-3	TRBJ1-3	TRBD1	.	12	CAMGQSGDTIYF	TGTGCCATGGGACAGTCAGGAGACACCATATATTTT
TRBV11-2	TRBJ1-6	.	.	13	CASSQGPGSPLHF	TGTGCCAGCAGTCAGGGTCCGGGCTCACCCCTCCACTTT
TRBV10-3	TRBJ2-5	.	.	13	CAISVRGEETQYF	TGTGCCATCAGTGTCCGGGGAGAAGAGACCCAGTACTTC
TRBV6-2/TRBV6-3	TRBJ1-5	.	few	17	CASSYSIGTTSNQPQHF	TGTGCCAGCAGTTACTCTATAGGGACAACAAGCAATCAGCCCCAGCATTTT
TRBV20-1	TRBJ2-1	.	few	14	CSASRRQLYNEQFF	TGCAGTGCTAGTAGGCGGCAACTATACAATGAGCAGTTCTTC
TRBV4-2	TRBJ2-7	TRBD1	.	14	CASSQGGQGVEQYF	TGTGCCAGCAGCCAGGGTGGACAGGGTGTTGAGCAGTACTTC
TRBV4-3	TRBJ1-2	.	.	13	CASSQTGTSGYTF	TGCGCCAGCAGCCAGACAGGAACGTCTGGCTACACCTTC
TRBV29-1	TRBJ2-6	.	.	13	CSVGGTGANVLTF	TGCAGCGTTGGGGGAACCGGGGCCAACGTCCTGACTTTC
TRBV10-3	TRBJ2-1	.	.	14	CAIRLSGADNEQFF	TGTGCCATCAGACTTAGCGGAGCGGACAATGAGCAGTTCTTC
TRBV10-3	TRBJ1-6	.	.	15	CAISASQGTHSPLHF	TGTGCCATCAGTGCTTCCCAGGGGACGCATTCACCCCTCCACTTT
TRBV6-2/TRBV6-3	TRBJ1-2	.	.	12	CASSSARRGYTF	TGTGCCAGCAGTTCCGCGCGAAGAGGCTACACCTTC